This record concerns one TCR beta chain sequence. No antigen is known for it. This sample was taken from a study of post-analysis software for immune sequencing data. About the research overall: Recorded subtypes: relapsing-remitting, secondary progressive, progressive-relapsing; some patients unannotated. Points from the study as a whole: Controls had lower frequencies than patients of about 5 TRBV segments, which included TRBV5-6, TRBV5-1 and TRBV20-1. F measure showed strong co-clustering of same-batch samples.

The ends were cut back, 4 bases at V and 0 bases at J, with 7 bases in the middle. CDR3 size: 14 residues. Germline CDR1 reads SGHRS; CDR2 reads YFSETQ. Unique molecular identifiers were present in the TCR beta cDNA libraries. One entry per CDR3 protein, called by TCRdb with MiXCR from the PCR reads. The sample shows around 700,000 distinct CDR3 sequences, over 45% of them seen only once. The chain uses TRBV5-1 and TRBJ2-2; D not certain. The material sequenced was blood. The source is a girl aged 2 to 10 with multiple sclerosis. CDR3 DNA: TGCGCCAGCAGCCCCGCGGCGAACACCGGGGAGCTGTTTTTT. Its translation is CASSPAANTGELFF.